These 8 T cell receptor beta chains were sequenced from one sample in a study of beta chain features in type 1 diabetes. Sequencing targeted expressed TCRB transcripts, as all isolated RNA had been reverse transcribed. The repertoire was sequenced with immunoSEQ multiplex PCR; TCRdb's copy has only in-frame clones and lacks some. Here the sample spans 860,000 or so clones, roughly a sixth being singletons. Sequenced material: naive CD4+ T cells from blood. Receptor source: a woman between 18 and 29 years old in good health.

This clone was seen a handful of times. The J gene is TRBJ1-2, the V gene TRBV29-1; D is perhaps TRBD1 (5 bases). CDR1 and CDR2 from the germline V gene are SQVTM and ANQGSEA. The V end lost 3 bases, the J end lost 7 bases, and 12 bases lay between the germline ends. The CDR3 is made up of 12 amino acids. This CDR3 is CSVDRAVGGYTF. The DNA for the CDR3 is TGCAGCGTTGACAGGGCCGTGGGTGGCTACACCTTC.

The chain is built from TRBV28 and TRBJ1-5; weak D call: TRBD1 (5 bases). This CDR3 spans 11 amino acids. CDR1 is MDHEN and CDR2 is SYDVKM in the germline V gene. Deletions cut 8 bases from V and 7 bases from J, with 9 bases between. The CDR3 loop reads CASQGRQPQHF. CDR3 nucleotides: TGTGCCAGCCAGGGACGGCAGCCCCAGCATTTT. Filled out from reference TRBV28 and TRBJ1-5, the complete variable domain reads DVKVTQSSRYLVKRTGEKVFLECVQDMDHENMFWYRQDPGLGLRLIYFSYDVKMKEKGDIPEGYSVSREKKERFSLILESASTNQTSMYLCASQGRQPQHFGDGTRLSIL.

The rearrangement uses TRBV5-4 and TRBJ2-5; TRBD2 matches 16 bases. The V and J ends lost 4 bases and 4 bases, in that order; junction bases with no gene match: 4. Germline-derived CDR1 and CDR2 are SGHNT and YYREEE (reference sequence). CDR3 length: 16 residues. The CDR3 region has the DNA TGTGCCAGCAGCACGGGACTAGCGGGAGGGGGAGAGACCCAGTACTTC. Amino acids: CASSTGLAGGGETQYF.

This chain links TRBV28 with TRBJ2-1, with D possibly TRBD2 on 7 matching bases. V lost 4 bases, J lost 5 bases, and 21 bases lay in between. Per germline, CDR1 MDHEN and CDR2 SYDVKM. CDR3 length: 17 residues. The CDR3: CASSSTIGGAHDNEQFF. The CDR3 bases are TGTGCCAGCAGTTCCACCATTGGGGGGGCGCATGACAATGAGCAGTTCTTC.

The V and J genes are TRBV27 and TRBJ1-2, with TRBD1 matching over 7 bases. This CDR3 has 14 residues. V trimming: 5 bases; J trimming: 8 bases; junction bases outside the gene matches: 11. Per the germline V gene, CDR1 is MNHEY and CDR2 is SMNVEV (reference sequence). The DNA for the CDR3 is TGTGCCAGCAGTCGCAGGGGGGATCCGGGCGGCTACACCTTC. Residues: CASSRRGDPGGYTF.

The CDR3 protein is CASSQRTPGQGSGANVLTF. The DNA of the CDR3 is TGCGCCAGCAGCCAACGGACCCCGGGACAGGGGTCTGGGGCCAACGTCCTGACTTTC. This chain uses TRBV4-3 with TRBJ2-6, with 10 bases aligning to TRBD1. CDR3 size: 19 residues. Germline CDR1 LGHNA, CDR2 YSLEER. The V segment lost 2 bases and the J segment 1 base; nucleotides outside the gene matches: 8.

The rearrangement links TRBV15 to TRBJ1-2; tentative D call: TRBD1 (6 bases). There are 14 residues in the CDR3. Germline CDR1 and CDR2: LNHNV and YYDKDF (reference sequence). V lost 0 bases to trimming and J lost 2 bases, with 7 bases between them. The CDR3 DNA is TGTGCCACCAGCAGAGATAGGGGGAACTATGGCTACACCTTC. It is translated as CATSRDRGNYGYTF. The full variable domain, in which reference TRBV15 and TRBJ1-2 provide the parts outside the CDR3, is DAMVIQNPRYQVTQFGKPVTLSCSQTLNHNVMYWYQQKSSQAPKLLFHYYDKDFNNEADTPDNFQSRRPNTSFCFLDIRSPGLGDTAMYLCATSRDRGNYGYTFGSGTRLTVV.

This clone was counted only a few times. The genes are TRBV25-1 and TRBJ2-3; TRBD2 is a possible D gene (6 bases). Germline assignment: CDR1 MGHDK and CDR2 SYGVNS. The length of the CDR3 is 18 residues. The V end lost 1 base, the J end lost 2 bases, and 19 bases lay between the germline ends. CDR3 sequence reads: CASSESSGSGTITDTQYF. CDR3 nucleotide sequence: TGTGCCAGCAGTGAATCAAGCGGGTCGGGAACTATCACAGATACGCAGTATTTT.